These 25 T cell receptor beta chains were all obtained from the same sample, sequenced in a study of T cell responses to AZD1222 COVID-19 vaccine. Generated by immunoSEQ multiplex PCR, the TCRdb table keeps only in-frame clones and is missing some. The sample lists around 180,000 clones; almost 90% were seen once. The specimen comprised peripheral blood, sampled on day 0 of AZD1222 vaccination. These receptors all come from an adult in good health.

This clone has only one observation. This chain joins TRBV7-9 and TRBJ2-7, with unresolved D. The CDR3 is 12 residues long. V shed 2 bases and J shed 2 bases, with 4 bases lying between them. Germline V gene data show CDR1 as SEHNR and CDR2 as FQNEAQ (reference sequence). The CDR3 spells CASSLPPYEQYF. CDR3 nucleotide sequence: TGTGCCAGCAGCTTACCTCCCTACGAGCAGTACTTC. Complete variable domain (other parts from reference TRBV7-9 and TRBJ2-7): DTGVSQNPRHKITKRGQNVTFRCDPISEHNRLYWYRQTLGQGPEFLTYFQNEAQLEKSRLLSDRFSAERPKGSFSTLEIQRTEQGDSAMYLCASSLPPYEQYFGPGTRLTVT.

The V and J genes are TRBV5-4 and TRBJ2-5; no clear D. The CDR3 has 13 residues. Trimming took 0 bases from V and 4 from J, leaving 7 bases between them. CDR1 and CDR2 (germline): SGHNT, YYREEE (reference sequence). This CDR3 is CASSLERGETQYF. The CDR3 nucleotides are TGTGCCAGCAGCTTGGAGAGAGGAGAGACCCAGTACTTC.

The chain has TRBV14 and TRBJ1-6; TRBD1 agrees at 9 bases. CDR3 length: 16 amino acids. Trimming took 1 base from V and 9 from J; bases not matched to a gene: 7. Germline-derived CDR1 and CDR2 are SGHDN and FVKESK. CDR3 sequence (DNA): TGTGCCAGCAGCCAAGGCTCCGGGACAGGGTCTTCACCCCTCCACTTT. Its translation: CASSQGSGTGSSPLHF.

J is TRBJ2-2 and V is TRBV11-3; 7 bases are shared with TRBD2. This CDR3 has 15 amino acids. With V trimmed by 4 bases and J by 0 bases, 2 bases remained unmatched. Germline V gives CDR1 SGHNT, CDR2 YENEEA. Written as DNA, the CDR3 is TGTGCCAGCAGCTCCGGGACTACGAACACCGGGGAGCTGTTTTTT. It codes for CASSSGTTNTGELFF.

The V gene is TRBV3-1 (or the pseudogene TRBV3-2), the J gene TRBJ1-4; D might be TRBD1 (5 bases). CDR1 and CDR2 (germline): LGHDT, YNNKEL (reference sequence). This CDR3 region has 16 residues. The germline V and J ends were trimmed by 1 base and 10 bases, with 19 bases remaining between them. CDR3 amino acids: CASSQVRGSEFGKLFF. The DNA of the CDR3 is TGTGCCAGCAGCCAAGTAAGGGGTTCTGAGTTTGGAAAACTGTTTTTT.

The rearrangement joins TRBV28 to TRBJ1-5; D perhaps matches TRBD1 (6 bases). CDR3 length: 15 residues. Germline-derived CDR1 and CDR2 are MDHEN and SYDVKM. V shed 8 bases and J shed 1 base, with 15 bases lying between them. CDR3 DNA: TGTGCCAGCGGCGCAGGGGCAGGGAGCAATCAGCCCCAGCATTTT. As protein: CASGAGAGSNQPQHF.

V is TRBV19 and J is TRBJ1-4, with no clear D. CDR1 LNHDA and CDR2 SQIVND come from the germline V gene (reference sequence). The CDR3 is 17 residues long. Trimming took off 6 bases at V and 0 bases at J, with 17 bases between the two ends. The CDR3 loop reads CASSIKKGLATNEKLFF. CDR3 DNA: TGTGCCAGTAGCATAAAAAAGGGTCTGGCAACTAATGAAAAACTGTTTTTT. The complete variable domain, with remaining parts taken from reference TRBV19 and TRBJ1-4, reads DGGITQSPKYLFRKEGQNVTLSCEQNLNHDAMYWYRQDPGQGLRLIYYSQIVNDFQKGDIAEGYSVSREKKESFPLTVTSAQKNPTAFYLCASSIKKGLATNEKLFFGSGTQLSVL.

The V gene is TRBV4-1, the J gene TRBJ2-3; D remains ambiguous. Deletions cut 1 base from V and 6 bases from J, with 11 bases between. Germline values: CDR1 MGHRA, CDR2 YSYEKL. The CDR3 length is 14 residues. The DNA for the CDR3 is TGCGCCAGCAGCCAAGTTTCCACGCGGGATACGCAGTATTTT. Its translation is CASSQVSTRDTQYF.

The chain's CDR3 is CASSPLSITEAFF. The DNA for the CDR3 is TGTGCCAGCAGCCCACTCTCAATCACTGAAGCTTTCTTT. The chain couples TRBV3-1 (or the pseudogene TRBV3-2) to TRBJ1-1; D is ambiguous. CDR1 LGHDT and CDR2 YNNKEL come from the germline V gene (reference sequence). The CDR3 length is 13 residues. V lost 4 bases, J lost 4 bases, and 10 bases lay in between.

The V call is TRBV9, the J call TRBJ2-1; 12 nucleotides agree with TRBD2. V lost 0 bases and J lost 0; bases outside the gene matches: 4. The CDR3 consists of 18 residues. Germline loops: CDR1 SGDLS, CDR2 YYNGEE. CDR3 protein: CASSVALAGGSSYNEQFF. CDR3 bases: TGTGCCAGCAGCGTAGCACTAGCGGGGGGCAGCTCCTACAATGAGCAGTTCTTC.

V usage is TRBV28 and J usage is TRBJ1-4, with 7 bases aligning to TRBD1. The CDR3 extends over 14 amino acids. The ends lost 6 bases at V and 8 bases at J; junction bases unmatched: 9. CDR1 MDHEN and CDR2 SYDVKM come from the germline V gene. The CDR3 spells CASRPRGAEEKLFF. As DNA, the CDR3 is TGTGCCAGCAGGCCCAGGGGGGCCGAGGAAAAACTGTTTTTT. Together with reference TRBV28 and TRBJ1-4, the CDR3 gives the full variable domain: DVKVTQSSRYLVKRTGEKVFLECVQDMDHENMFWYRQDPGLGLRLIYFSYDVKMKEKGDIPEGYSVSREKKERFSLILESASTNQTSMYLCASRPRGAEEKLFFGSGTQLSVL.

The V gene is TRBV28, the J gene TRBJ1-2; D is perhaps TRBD1 (6 bases). The CDR3 runs 14 residues. V was shortened by 6 bases and J by 0 bases, with 11 bases between the two germline ends. From germline, CDR1 is MDHEN and CDR2 SYDVKM. The CDR3 is CASRRQVANYGYTF. Here the CDR3 DNA reads TGTGCCAGCAGGAGACAGGTAGCTAACTATGGCTACACCTTC.

This chain joins TRBV3-1 (or the pseudogene TRBV3-2) and TRBJ1-2, with D uncertain. CDR1 LGHDT and CDR2 YNNKEL come from the germline V gene (reference sequence). The V end lost 5 bases, the J end lost 1 base, and 11 bases lay between the germline ends. CDR3 length equals 14 residues. Here the CDR3 reads CASSYGRDNYGYTF. The CDR3, as DNA: TGTGCCAGCAGCTATGGACGGGATAACTATGGCTACACCTTC.

The chain carries TRBV6-5 and TRBJ1-6, with 9 bases lining up with TRBD1. J gave up 10 bases and V 2 bases, and 9 bases lay outside the gene matches. The CDR3 totals 16 residues. CDR1 MNHEY and CDR2 SVGAGI come from the germline V gene. The CDR3 coding sequence is TGTGCCAGCAGTTACCAGACAGGGGGTACGGCGTCACCCCTCCACTTT. Residues: CASSYQTGGTASPLHF.

V and J are TRBV7-6 and TRBJ2-2; D remains ambiguous. V gave up 3 bases and J gave up 4 bases, with 6 bases separating them. Germline loops: CDR1 SGHVS, CDR2 FNYEAQ. The CDR3 is 13 amino acids. As DNA, the CDR3 is TGTGCCAGCAGCTTTCAGGTCACCGGGGAGCTGTTTTTT. Translation: CASSFQVTGELFF.

This chain uses TRBV29-1 with TRBJ1-1; D unclear. CDR1 is SQVTM and CDR2 is ANQGSEA in the germline V gene. The CDR3 extends over 13 amino acids. The V end was cut by 3 bases, the J end by 4 bases, with 12 bases between. The CDR3 DNA follows: TGCAGCGTTGATGGGGTGGTGAGCACTGAAGCTTTCTTT. Translated, it gives CSVDGVVSTEAFF.

The rearrangement uses TRBV3-1 (or the pseudogene TRBV3-2) and TRBJ2-7, with D uncertain. The CDR3 has 14 amino acids. The germline gives CDR1 LGHDT, CDR2 YNNKEL (reference sequence). V was shortened by 2 bases and J by 0 bases, with 8 bases between the two germline ends. Here the CDR3 DNA reads TGTGCCAGCAGCCAACAGACTTACTCCTACGAGCAGTACTTC. The encoded protein is CASSQQTYSYEQYF.

The chain recombines TRBV11-2 with TRBJ2-5; D unresolved. Germline values: CDR1 SGHAT, CDR2 FQNNGV. The CDR3 loop spans 18 amino acids. V lost 5 bases and J 4 bases, leaving 26 bases between the germline ends. The CDR3 coding sequence is TGTGCCAGCAGCCCAGTGGTGGGTCTTGTCGCTAGTGGAGAGACCCAGTACTTC. Amino acid sequence: CASSPVVGLVASGETQYF. Variable domain in full (rest from reference TRBV11-2 and TRBJ2-5): EAGVAQSPRYKIIEKRQSVAFWCNPISGHATLYWYQQILGQGPKLLIQFQNNGVVDDSQLPKDRFSAERLKGVDSTLKIQPAKLEDSAVYLCASSPVVGLVASGETQYFGPGTRLLVL.

CDR3 in amino acids: CASSGPGSNQPQHF. CDR3 coding DNA: TGTGCCAGCAGTGGACCTGGGAGCAATCAGCCCCAGCATTTT. This chain uses TRBV27 with TRBJ1-5; D remains unclear. Germline V gene sequence: CDR1 MNHEY, CDR2 SMNVEV (reference sequence). The CDR3 is 14 amino acids. With 5 bases removed from V and 1 base from J, the gap between germline ends came to 9 bases.

The V gene is TRBV6-5, the J gene TRBJ2-1, with TRBD2 matching over 8 bases. CDR1 is MNHEY, CDR2 SVGAGI, per germline. There are 13 residues in the CDR3. V was pared by 7 bases and J by 2 bases, with 1 base of the junction left unmatched. The CDR3 sequence is CASNGGAYNEQFF. The CDR3 DNA reads TGTGCCAGCAACGGGGGGGCCTACAATGAGCAGTTCTTC.

This clone was detected once. The chain couples TRBV28 to TRBJ2-7; TRBD1 matches 8 bases. Trimming removed 5 bases from V and 9 bases from J; junction bases left unmatched: 15. Germline CDR1 is MDHEN and CDR2 is SYDVKM. The CDR3 has 15 residues. CDR3 in DNA: TGTGCCAGCAGTCCCCCCCGGGACAGGATCCTCGGGCAGTACTTC. Translation: CASSPPRDRILGQYF.

This chain joins TRBV3-1 (or the pseudogene TRBV3-2) and TRBJ2-2; D may be TRBD1 (6 bases). The CDR3 is made up of 16 amino acids. V was shortened by 4 bases and J by 0 bases, with 12 bases between the two germline ends. The germline V gene encodes CDR1 LGHDT and CDR2 YNNKEL (reference sequence). The CDR3 DNA sequence: TGTGCCAGCAGCCTGGACAGCCCGACGAACACCGGGGAGCTGTTTTTT. Amino acids: CASSLDSPTNTGELFF.

The chain employs TRBV5-1 and TRBJ1-1; D is uncertain. V lost 1 base and J lost 5, with 9 bases in between. This CDR3 is built from 13 residues. Per germline, CDR1 SGHRS and CDR2 YFSETQ. The CDR3: CASSLLGRTEAFF. The DNA of the CDR3 is TGCGCCAGCAGCTTGCTCGGGCGGACTGAAGCTTTCTTT.

The V gene is TRBV30, the J gene TRBJ1-1; D is ambiguous. Germline values: CDR1 GTSNPN, CDR2 SVGIG (reference sequence). The germline V and J ends were trimmed by 5 bases and 5 bases, with 15 bases remaining between them. The CDR3 length is 13 residues. CDR3 coding DNA: TGTGCCTGGCGGCGGCAGACTGGGACTGAAGCTTTCTTT. It yields the protein CAWRRQTGTEAFF.

This clone has only one observation. V and J are TRBV6-5 and TRBJ1-5; 10 bases fit TRBD1. V lost 5 bases to trimming and J lost 6 bases; unmatched junction nucleotides: 1. From germline, CDR1 is MNHEY and CDR2 SVGAGI. The CDR3 contains 13 residues. CDR3 loop: CASSRTGGQPQHF. CDR3 coding DNA: TGTGCCAGCAGTCGGACAGGGGGTCAGCCCCAGCATTTT.